The 23 T cell receptor beta chains below were found in one sample sequenced in a study of OX40 agonist ivuxolimab in advanced cancers. Repertoires were generated with immunoSEQ multiplex PCR, while TCRdb's copy carries only in-frame clones and drops some. The table shows over 40,000 clones, with about 83% occurring only once. The source material was CD4+ or CD8+ T cells sorted from blood, sampled in a trial of the OX40 agonist ivuxolimab. Receptor source: an adult with an advanced solid tumor such as melanoma, head and neck, liver or kidney cancer.

The chain employs TRBV6-5 and TRBJ1-2, with 10 bases that match TRBD1. The trim removed 4 bases at V and 2 bases at J, leaving 4 bases unmatched. In germline, CDR1 is MNHEY, CDR2 SVGAGI. CDR3 length: 15 amino acids. CDR3 loop: CASSFLTGGNYGYTF. In DNA form, the CDR3 reads TGTGCCAGCAGTTTCCTGACAGGGGGCAACTATGGCTACACCTTC.

The chain couples TRBV6-5 to TRBJ1-1, with a possible D match to TRBD1 (6 bases). CDR1 MNHEY and CDR2 SVGAGI come from the germline V gene. CDR3 length: 12 amino acids. Trimming left V 7 bases short and J 6 bases short, with 12 bases between. CDR3 sequence reads: CASKTGSAEAFF. The CDR3 bases are TGTGCCAGCAAAACAGGGAGTGCTGAAGCTTTCTTT.

The rearrangement links TRBV7-6 to TRBJ2-7, with 10 bases aligning to TRBD2. With 1 base clipped from V and 3 bases from J, the junction kept 3 bases outside the gene matches. CDR3 size: 15 residues. Germline V gives CDR1 SGHVS, CDR2 FNYEAQ. CDR3 loop: CASSLVAGGSYEQYF. The CDR3 coding sequence is TGTGCCAGCAGCTTAGTAGCGGGAGGTAGCTACGAGCAGTACTTC.

This chain uses TRBV18 with TRBJ2-4, with 10 bases aligning to TRBD2. Per germline, CDR1 KGHSH and CDR2 LQKENI. Unmatched junction bases numbered 19, after V lost 2 bases and J lost 9 bases. The CDR3 is made up of 19 amino acids. CDR3 loop: CASSPNLREASGSRSIQYF. The DNA of the CDR3 is TGTGCCAGCTCACCAAATCTCCGTGAGGCTAGCGGGAGTAGGAGCATTCAGTACTTC.

The rearrangement joins TRBV7-2 to TRBJ1-1; D possibly corresponds to TRBD1 (5 bases). Trimming removed 5 bases from V and 1 base from J, with 14 bases in between. Per the germline V gene, CDR1 is SGHTA and CDR2 is FQGNSA. The CDR3 loop spans 15 amino acids. CDR3 sequence: CASSRYRTGNTEAFF. The CDR3 region has the DNA TGTGCCAGCAGCAGGTACCGAACAGGGAACACTGAAGCTTTCTTT.

Here the CDR3 reads CASSPRELNTYEQYF. The CDR3 DNA reads TGTGCCAGCAGCCCTCGTGAGTTGAATACCTACGAGCAGTACTTC. The V call is TRBV7-2, the J call TRBJ2-7; D is uncertain. V gave up 5 bases and J gave up 2 bases, with 16 bases separating them. The CDR3 spans 15 residues. CDR1 SGHTA and CDR2 FQGNSA come from the germline V gene.

This chain links TRBV4-2 with TRBJ2-2; TRBD2 aligns across 9 bases. Germline CDR1 LGHNA, CDR2 YNFKEQ. The CDR3 consists of 17 residues. The trim removed 1 base at V and 3 bases at J, leaving 6 bases unmatched. Written as DNA, the CDR3 is TGTGCCAGCAGCCAAGGGGGCGGGAGGGCGGACACCGGGGAGCTGTTTTTT. Protein product: CASSQGGGRADTGELFF.

The chain links TRBV19 to TRBJ1-5, with TRBD1 identical over 10 bases. Germline values: CDR1 LNHDA, CDR2 SQIVND (reference sequence). Trimming at V came to 9 bases and at J to 1 base, leaving 3 bases not matched to a gene. The CDR3 has 14 amino acids. CDR3 in amino acids: CASRDRGSNQPQHF. CDR3 DNA sequence: TGTGCCAGCCGGGACAGGGGAAGCAATCAGCCCCAGCATTTT.

The chain uses TRBV7-8 and TRBJ2-1, with D possibly TRBD2 on 5 matching bases. Germline V lookup: CDR1 SGHVS, CDR2 FQNEAQ. The V end lost 2 bases, the J end lost 4 bases, and 12 bases lay between the germline ends. The CDR3 has 15 residues. In nucleotides, the CDR3 is TGTGCCAGCAGCTTACACGGGGAGAGGTACAATGAGCAGTTCTTC. It encodes CASSLHGERYNEQFF.

This chain uses TRBV19 with TRBJ2-1, with 14 bases lining up with TRBD2. V trimming: 4 bases; J trimming: 10 bases; junction bases outside the gene matches: 6. CDR1 is LNHDA and CDR2 is SQIVND in the germline V gene (reference sequence). The CDR3 sequence is 15 residues long. CDR3: CASSTGLAGGQEQFF. CDR3 DNA sequence: TGTGCCAGTAGTACCGGACTAGCGGGAGGACAAGAGCAGTTCTTC.

The rearrangement joins TRBV2 to TRBJ1-1; D is ambiguous. V was cut by 4 bases and J by 1 base, with 7 bases left in between. The CDR3 has 13 residues. Germline-derived CDR1 and CDR2 are SNHLY and FYNNEI. CDR3 sequence reads: CASSGDTNTEAFF. The CDR3 coding sequence is TGTGCCAGCAGTGGTGACACGAACACTGAAGCTTTCTTT.

The V gene is TRBV21-1, the J gene TRBJ1-5. TRBV21-1 represents a pseudogene. This CDR3 contains 16 residues. CDR3 in amino acids: CASSKVIRVLSQPQHF. CDR3 in DNA: TGTGCCAGCAGCAAAGTCATAAGGGTTTTGAGTCAGCCCCAGCATTTT.

The chain links TRBV9 to TRBJ1-5; 7 positions match TRBD1. V trimming: 3 bases; J trimming: 1 base; junction bases outside the gene matches: 7. CDR1 and CDR2 from the germline V gene are SGDLS and YYNGEE. The CDR3 covers 16 residues. CDR3 residues: CASSGGQGESNQPQHF. Written as DNA, the CDR3 is TGTGCCAGCAGCGGAGGGCAGGGGGAAAGCAATCAGCCCCAGCATTTT.

This chain uses TRBV6-6 with TRBJ1-4; weak D call: TRBD1 (6 bases). V was cut by 0 bases and J by 3 bases, with 8 bases left in between. The CDR3 extends over 15 amino acids. Germline CDR1 reads MNHNY; CDR2 reads SVGAGI (reference sequence). This CDR3 reads CASSYSTGPNEKLFF. The CDR3 DNA reads as TGTGCCAGCAGTTACTCCACAGGGCCTAATGAAAAACTGTTTTTT.

There are a few counts of this clone. V gene TRBV23-1 combines with J gene TRBJ1-2, with 9 bases fitting TRBD1. TRBV23-1 is placed among ORFs of uncertain function. The length of the CDR3 is 16 residues. Germline trimming cut 4 bases from V and 4 bases from J; bases unmatched to any gene: 10. The CDR3 DNA reads TGCGCCAGCAGTCCCGGGGACAGGGTGAGATGCTATGGCTACACCTTC. Residues: CASSPGDRVRCYGYTF.

Here the CDR3 reads CSVRGPDGYTF. The CDR3 DNA follows: TGCAGCGTTCGCGGTCCGGATGGCTACACCTTC. The chain has TRBV29-1 and TRBJ1-2; D not certain. The CDR3 loop spans 11 amino acids. Germline assignment: CDR1 SQVTM and CDR2 ANQGSEA. Trimming pared 5 bases from V and 6 bases from J, leaving 10 bases between.

The chain employs TRBV29-1 and TRBJ2-7, with TRBD1 matching 7 bases. Per germline, CDR1 SQVTM and CDR2 ANQGSEA. The trim removed 7 bases at V and 3 bases at J, leaving 6 bases unmatched. The CDR3 length is 12 residues. This CDR3 is CSGGDSIYEQYF. DNA of the CDR3: TGCAGCGGAGGGGACAGTATCTACGAGCAGTACTTC.

The rearrangement uses TRBV28 and TRBJ1-3, with 7 nucleotides matching TRBD1. The CDR3 consists of 14 residues. V gave up 4 bases and J gave up 3 bases; unmatched junction bases: 3. Germline V gene data show CDR1 as MDHEN and CDR2 as SYDVKM. CDR3 sequence reads: CASSSRGFGNTIYF. The DNA for the CDR3 is TGTGCCAGCAGTTCCAGGGGGTTTGGAAACACCATATATTTT.

This rearrangement joins TRBV27 to TRBJ1-5; D gene ambiguous. Trimming removed 0 bases at V and 6 bases at J, with 12 bases between. The germline gives CDR1 MNHEY, CDR2 SMNVEV (reference sequence). The CDR3 is 15 residues long. This CDR3 is CASSLSRPASQPQHF. The CDR3 coding sequence is TGTGCCAGCAGTTTATCCCGACCAGCGTCTCAGCCCCAGCATTTT.

This sequence joins TRBV5-1 and TRBJ1-1; no clear D. The CDR3 spans 14 residues. Trimming cost V 4 bases and J 0 bases, with 10 bases left between them. Looked up from germline, CDR1 is SGHRS and CDR2 is YFSETQ. The CDR3 loop reads CASSISTVNTEAFF. DNA for the CDR3: TGCGCCAGCAGCATATCCACAGTGAACACTGAAGCTTTCTTT.

The CDR3 nucleotides are TGTGCCAGTCAGAGCTCTTCCGCGAACACCGGGGAGCTGTTTTTT. The encoded protein is CASQSSSANTGELFF. V and J are TRBV7-9 and TRBJ2-2; no definite D call. The CDR3 loop spans 15 amino acids. Germline V gives CDR1 SEHNR, CDR2 FQNEAQ (reference sequence). V lost 9 bases and J 0 bases, leaving 14 bases between the germline ends.

The chain has TRBV19 and TRBJ2-7; maybe TRBD1 (5 bases). The V gene lost 6 bases and the J gene lost 2 bases, with 17 bases spanning the gap. The CDR3 covers 15 residues. Germline CDR1 reads LNHDA; CDR2 reads SQIVND (reference sequence). The CDR3 sequence is CASSLTVIQPYEQYF. In nucleotides, the CDR3 is TGTGCCAGTAGCCTGACAGTAATACAACCCTACGAGCAGTACTTC.

This chain uses TRBV10-1 with TRBJ2-7; unclear D gene. The CDR3 runs 14 residues. Germline V gives CDR1 WNHNN, CDR2 SYGVQD (reference sequence). V gave up 3 bases and J gave up 2 bases, with 11 bases separating them. The chain's CDR3 is CASSESTIPYEQYF. The CDR3 DNA follows: TGCGCCAGCAGTGAATCGACGATACCCTACGAGCAGTACTTC.